This T cell receptor (beta chain) was sequenced in a study of human T cells and chemical hapten exposure. Using its own MiXCR run on the RACE reads, TCRdb lists one record per CDR3 protein. The sample comprises about 42,000 distinct CDR3 sequences, roughly an eighth of which are singletons, and under 7% rests with the top ten. Time point described: pre-sensitization, week 0. Treatment indicated: therapeutic diphenylcyclopropenone sensitization with weekly scalp DPC. This clonotype has more than one count but fewer than ten. CDR1 is LGHNA and CDR2 is YNFKEQ in the germline V gene. This CDR3 comprises 15 residues. Between the trimmed V and J ends, which lost 2 bases and 2 bases, there was a span of 11 bases.

The V and J genes are TRBV4-2 and TRBJ2-3; D not certain. This specimen consisted of whole blood, obtained in connection with sensitization to the hapten diphenylcyclopropenone (DPC). This sequence originates from a woman aged 25 to 45 with alopecia areata. Some clones in this sample may be carry-over from other donors' samples. CDR3 bases: TGTGCCAGCAGCCAAAGTGTAACGGACACAGATACGCAGTATTTT. This codes for CASSQSVTDTDTQYF.